Below are 11 T cell receptor beta chains sequenced from a single sample in a study of blood T cell repertoires in COVID-19. Here immunoSEQ multiplex PCR was the method, and the copy in TCRdb shows in-frame clones only, minus some. The sample has about 130,000 clones, 70% to 90% seen once. Material: peripheral blood. All receptors derive from a man over 45 with acute or convalescent COVID-19.

This chain uses TRBV5-4 with TRBJ1-2; 9 bases align to TRBD1. V lost 0 bases to trimming and J lost 8 bases; unmatched junction nucleotides: 5. This CDR3 is built from 14 residues. CDR1 SGHNT and CDR2 YYREEE come from the germline V gene (reference sequence). The CDR3 coding sequence is TGTGCCAGCAGCTTGGACAGGGGGCAGGAGGGCTACACCTTC. It yields the protein CASSLDRGQEGYTF.

J is TRBJ1-1 and V is TRBV7-9; possible D gene TRBD1, 5 bases. The germline V and J ends were trimmed by 8 bases and 11 bases, with 15 bases remaining between them. There are 11 residues in the CDR3. CDR1 is SEHNR and CDR2 is FQNEAQ in the germline V gene (reference sequence). DNA for the CDR3: TGTGCCAGCCGGGTGGGGCCAATCGCTTTCTTT. Translating it yields CASRVGPIAFF.

The chain recombines TRBV5-6 with TRBJ1-2; D is possibly TRBD1 (6 bases). Trimming took off 6 bases at V and 2 bases at J, with 11 bases between the two ends. Germline V gene lookup returns CDR1 SGHDT and CDR2 YYEEEE. The CDR3 covers 13 residues. CDR3 DNA: TGTGCCAGCACCCTCAGGGGAAACTATGGCTACACCTTC. Protein product: CASTLRGNYGYTF.

The chain recombines TRBV3-1 (or the pseudogene TRBV3-2) with TRBJ1-1; D remains unclear. CDR1 and CDR2 from the germline V gene are LGHDT and YNNKEL (reference sequence). The CDR3 sequence is 13 residues long. Trimming took off 2 bases at V and 4 bases at J, with 8 bases between the two ends. CDR3 sequence reads: CASSQLRFTEAFF. The DNA for the CDR3 is TGTGCCAGCAGCCAATTGAGGTTCACTGAAGCTTTCTTT.

The rearrangement links TRBV5-4 to TRBJ2-1; TRBD1 matches at 7 bases. Germline V gene sequence: CDR1 SGHNT, CDR2 YYREEE (reference sequence). This CDR3 spans 14 amino acids. J was trimmed by 1 base and V by 3 bases; bases with no gene match: 1. The chain's CDR3 is CASSSQGSYNEQFF. As DNA, the CDR3 is TGTGCCAGCAGCTCACAGGGGTCCTACAATGAGCAGTTCTTC.

The chain couples TRBV4-2 to TRBJ1-1; 7 bases align to TRBD1. The CDR3 runs to 14 residues. Germline CDR1 LGHNA, CDR2 YNFKEQ. The V gene end was trimmed by 4 bases and the J gene end by 7 bases; junction bases not matched to a gene: 9. The CDR3 is CASSPRQGNGEAFF. CDR3 DNA sequence: TGTGCCAGCAGCCCAAGACAGGGCAACGGTGAAGCTTTCTTT.

This clone occurred once. V usage is TRBV27 and J usage is TRBJ2-1, with 8 bases aligning to TRBD2. V trimming: 3 bases; J trimming: 4 bases; junction bases outside the gene matches: 2. The CDR3 loop spans 14 amino acids. The germline V gene has CDR1 MNHEY and CDR2 SMNVEV (reference sequence). The chain's CDR3 is CASSFQREYNEQFF. The CDR3 nucleotides are TGTGCCAGCAGTTTTCAGCGGGAGTACAATGAGCAGTTCTTC.

This clone came up once. V usage is TRBV6-5 and J usage is TRBJ2-6, with TRBD2 matching 7 bases. The germline V gene encodes CDR1 MNHEY and CDR2 SVGAGI. Trimming cost V 9 bases and J 0 bases; bases outside gene matches: 5. The CDR3 length is 15 residues. The CDR3 here is CARGGGFSGANVLTF. DNA of the CDR3: TGTGCCAGGGGGGGAGGGTTCTCTGGGGCCAACGTCCTGACTTTC.

This sequence joins TRBV5-6 and TRBJ2-3; 11 bases are shared with TRBD2. The J segment lost 7 bases and the V segment lost 2 bases, leaving 3 bases of the junction unmatched. There are 14 residues in the CDR3. The germline V gene encodes CDR1 SGHDT and CDR2 YYEEEE. The CDR3 spells CASSFTSGGHTQYF. CDR3 coding DNA: TGTGCCAGCAGCTTCACTAGCGGGGGTCATACGCAGTATTTT.

The chain links TRBV19 to TRBJ1-1; D call uncertain. Germline CDR1 is LNHDA and CDR2 is SQIVND (reference sequence). This CDR3 spans 13 amino acids. Trimming removed 3 bases at V and 2 bases at J, with 7 bases between. CDR3 amino acids: CASSMLVNTEAFF. Written as DNA, the CDR3 is TGTGCCAGTAGTATGTTAGTCAACACTGAAGCTTTCTTT.

V and J are TRBV7-6 and TRBJ2-1; 9 bases map to TRBD1. The V and J ends lost 4 bases and 7 bases, in that order; junction bases with no gene match: 8. The CDR3 sequence is 15 residues long. The germline V gene encodes CDR1 SGHVS and CDR2 FNYEAQ. CDR3 bases: TGTGCCAGCAGCTCACAAAGCGGGACAGGGAATGAGCAGTTCTTC. Residues: CASSSQSGTGNEQFF.